Described below is a single TCR beta chain sequence and its context. This sample stems from a study of blood T cell repertoires in COVID-19. Assay: immunoSEQ multiplex PCR; the TCRdb copy retains only in-frame clones and omits some. The sample contains over 200,000 clones, 75% to 90% of which appear only once. Germline CDR1 is MNHNS and CDR2 is SASEGT. V dropped 0 bases and J dropped 5; count of bases not matched to a gene: 11. The CDR3 totals 17 residues. Sequencing was carried out using peripheral blood. The sequence came from a man in his 60s who had recovered from COVID-19. The chain carries TRBV6-1 and TRBJ2-5; 8 nucleotides line up with TRBD1. The CDR3 nucleotides are TGTGCCAGCAGTGAAGCAGTTGCAGGGGGCATGGGTGAGACCCAGTACTTC. Protein sequence: CASSEAVAGGMGETQYF.